These T cell receptor beta chains were read from a single sample in a study of neurological immune-mediated disorders. TCRdb used MiXCR to reprocess the 5' RACE reads, holding one entry per CDR3 protein. The profile shows around 100,000 distinct CDR3 sequences, 10% to 14% of them singletons. The specimen was PBMCs. These receptor sequences come from a female donor with HTLV-1-associated myelopathy (HAM/TSP). Each CDR3 is given with its conserved first and last residue. D genes are given only for firm matches. Clone size is given for some rows only: seen once, a few or many times, or a class if the clone is expanded.

D gene	clone size	V gene	J gene	CDR3 protein	CDR3 DNA
-	many	TRBV7-8	TRBJ2-3	CASSFSGTTDTQYF	TGTGCCAGCAGCTTTAGCGGAACCACAGATACGCAGTATTTT
-	many	TRBV20-1	TRBJ1-2	CSARDQGANYGYTF	TGCAGTGCTAGAGATCAGGGTGCCAACTATGGCTACACCTTC
TRBD1	many	TRBV20-1	TRBJ2-5	CSATQGIGTQYF	TGCAGTGCTACACAGGGGATAGGGACCCAGTACTTC
-	-	TRBV5-1	TRBJ2-7	CASRSWTYYEQYF	TGCGCCAGCAGATCCTGGACTTACTACGAGCAGTACTTC
-	-	TRBV6-2/TRBV6-3	TRBJ2-7	CASSLPSALYEQYF	TGTGCCAGCAGTTTGCCCAGCGCTCTCTACGAGCAGTACTTC
-	-	TRBV19	TRBJ2-4	CASSIGPGLAKNIQYF	TGTGCCAGTAGTATAGGTCCAGGGCTAGCCAAAAACATTCAGTACTTC
-	many	TRBV20-1	TRBJ2-1	CSARDHNSYNEQFF	TGCAGTGCTAGAGATCACAACTCCTACAATGAGCAGTTCTTC
-	few	TRBV2	TRBJ1-2	CASSGGVRTDGYTF	TGTGCCAGCAGCGGGGGGGTCCGGACGGATGGCTACACCTTC
TRBD1	many	TRBV5-1	TRBJ2-2	CASSARQGDAGELFF	TGCGCCAGCAGCGCGCGACAGGGAGACGCCGGGGAGCTGTTTTTT
-	-	TRBV29-1	TRBJ1-1	CSASGQSNTEAFF	TGCAGCGCCTCAGGCCAGTCGAACACTGAAGCTTTCTTT
-	many	TRBV20-1	TRBJ1-4	CSARDRRLATNEKLFF	TGCAGTGCTAGAGATCGCAGGCTTGCAACTAATGAAAAACTGTTTTTT
TRBD1	once	TRBV11-2	TRBJ2-1	CANSLDGQGAFYEQFF	TGTGCCAACAGCTTAGATGGACAGGGGGCCTTTTATGAGCAGTTCTTC
TRBD1	many	TRBV20-1	TRBJ2-1	CSARSPGQGGNEQFF	TGCAGTGCTAGAAGCCCGGGACAGGGAGGCAATGAGCAGTTCTTC
TRBD1	many	TRBV5-1	TRBJ2-3	CASSPTGTGYEDTQYF	TGCGCCAGCAGCCCCACCGGGACAGGGTATGAAGATACGCAGTATTTT
TRBD2	many	TRBV28	TRBJ2-7	CASSSGLAGEPYEQYF	TGTGCCAGCAGTTCAGGACTAGCGGGGGAGCCCTACGAGCAGTACTTC